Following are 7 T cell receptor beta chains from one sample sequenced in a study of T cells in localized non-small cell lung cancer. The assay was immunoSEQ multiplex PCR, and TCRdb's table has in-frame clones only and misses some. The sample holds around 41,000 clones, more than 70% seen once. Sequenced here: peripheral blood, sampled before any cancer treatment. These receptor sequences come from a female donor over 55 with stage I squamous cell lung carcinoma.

CDR3 protein: CAWSRRALRSYEQYF. The CDR3 DNA reads TGTGCCTGGAGTAGGAGGGCTCTCCGCTCCTACGAGCAGTACTTC. This sequence joins TRBV30 and TRBJ2-7; the D gene is possibly TRBD2 (6 bases). The CDR3 length is 15 residues. Germline V gene sequence: CDR1 GTSNPN, CDR2 SVGIG (reference sequence). V lost 2 bases and J lost 0, with 14 bases in between. Together with reference TRBV30 and TRBJ2-7, the CDR3 gives the full variable domain: SQTIHQWPATLVQPVGSPLSLECTVEGTSNPNLYWYRQAAGRGLQLLFYSVGIGQISSEVPQNLSASRPQDRQFILSSKKLLLSDSGFYLCAWSRRALRSYEQYFGPGTRLTVT.

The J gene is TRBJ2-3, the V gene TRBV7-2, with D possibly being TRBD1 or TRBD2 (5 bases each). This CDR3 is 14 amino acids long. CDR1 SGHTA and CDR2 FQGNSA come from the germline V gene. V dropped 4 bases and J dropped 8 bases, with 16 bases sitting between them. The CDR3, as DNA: TGTGCCAGCAGCTCTGACCCTGGGACGGGTACGCAGTATTTT. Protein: CASSSDPGTGTQYF.

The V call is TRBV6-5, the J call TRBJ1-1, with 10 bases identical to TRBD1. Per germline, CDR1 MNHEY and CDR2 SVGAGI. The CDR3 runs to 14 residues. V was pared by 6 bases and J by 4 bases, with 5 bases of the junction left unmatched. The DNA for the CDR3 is TGTGCCAGCAGCCGGGGACAGGGGTTCACTGAAGCTTTCTTT. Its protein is CASSRGQGFTEAFF.

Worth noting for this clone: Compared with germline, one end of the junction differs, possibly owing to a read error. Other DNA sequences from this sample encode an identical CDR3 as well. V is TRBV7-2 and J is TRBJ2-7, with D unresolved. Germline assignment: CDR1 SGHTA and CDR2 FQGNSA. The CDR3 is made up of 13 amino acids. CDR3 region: CASSLQPTYEQYF. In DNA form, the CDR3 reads TGTGCCAGTAGCTTGCAACCCACCTACGAGCAGTACTTC.

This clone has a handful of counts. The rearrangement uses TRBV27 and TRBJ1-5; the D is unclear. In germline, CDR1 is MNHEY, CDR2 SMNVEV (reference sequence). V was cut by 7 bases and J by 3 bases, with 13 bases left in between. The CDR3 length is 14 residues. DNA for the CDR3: TGTGCCAGCACCCCGGACGGCTACAATCAGCCCCAGCATTTT. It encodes CASTPDGYNQPQHF.

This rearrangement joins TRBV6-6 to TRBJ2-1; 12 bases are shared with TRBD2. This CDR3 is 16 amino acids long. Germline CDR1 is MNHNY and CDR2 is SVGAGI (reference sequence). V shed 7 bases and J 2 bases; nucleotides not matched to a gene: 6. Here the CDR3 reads CASIQGLAGPYNEQFF. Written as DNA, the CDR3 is TGTGCCAGCATCCAAGGACTAGCGGGACCCTACAATGAGCAGTTCTTC.

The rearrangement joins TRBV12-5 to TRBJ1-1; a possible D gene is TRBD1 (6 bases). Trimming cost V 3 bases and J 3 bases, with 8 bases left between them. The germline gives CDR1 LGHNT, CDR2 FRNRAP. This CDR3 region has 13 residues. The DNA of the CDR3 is TGTGCTAGTGGTTTAGGGGGATACACTGAAGCTTTCTTT. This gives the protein CASGLGGYTEAFF.